Listed below are T cell receptor beta chains from one sample, sequenced in a study of OX40 agonist ivuxolimab in advanced cancers. Produced via immunoSEQ multiplex PCR; TCRdb's table is partial and in-frame only. The sample yields 9,500 to 15,000 clones, about 80% seen once. The sequencing here drew on CD4+ or CD8+ T cells sorted from blood, taken in a trial of the OX40 agonist ivuxolimab. The receptors stem from an adult with an advanced solid tumor such as melanoma, head and neck, liver or kidney cancer. Both conserved end residues are part of each CDR3. The D gene is left open where the match is weak. Only some rows state a clone size, as once, few, many or a class for expanded clones.

>TRBJ1-1|TRBD1|.|TRBV7-9
TGTGCCAGCAGCACGCATCAGGGGGCCAACACTGAAGCTTTCTTT
CASSTHQGANTEAFF
>TRBJ1-5|.|.|TRBV5-6
TGTGCCAGCGTCCTCGTGCCCCAGCATTTT
CASVLVPQHF
>TRBJ1-3|.|.|TRBV10-3
TGTGCCATCGGGCGGGACATGGGGAACACCATATATTTT
CAIGRDMGNTIYF
>TRBJ1-2|.|.|TRBV11-2
TGTGCCAGCAGCGACCTGGCGCAGGAAGATAACTATGGCTACACCTTC
CASSDLAQEDNYGYTF
>TRBJ2-2|.|.|TRBV9
TGTGCCAGCAGCGTAGACCAAAACGGGGAGGCTCAGGCCGGGGAGCTGTTTTTT
CASSVDQNGEAQAGELFF
>TRBJ2-1|TRBD2|.|TRBV9
TGTGCCAGCAGCGTAATAAGCGGGAGTTACAATGAGCAGTTCTTC
CASSVISGSYNEQFF
>TRBJ1-2|.|.|TRBV13
TGTGCCAGCAGCTTTCGGGGCCTGGGCTATGGCTACACCTTC
CASSFRGLGYGYTF
>TRBJ2-1|.|.|TRBV14
TGTGCCAGCAGCCCGGGAATCTCCTACAATGAGCAGTTCTTC
CASSPGISYNEQFF
>TRBJ1-2|.|.|TRBV27
TGTGCCAGCGGTAGTATCTTAGACTATGGCTACACCTTC
CASGSILDYGYTF
>TRBJ1-2|.|.|TRBV27
TGTGCCAGCAGTTTTTCGTCAGCCAAATTTTATGGCTACACCTTC
CASSFSSAKFYGYTF
>TRBJ1-1|TRBD1|.|TRBV2
TGTGCCAGCAGACCTAGGACAGGTCACCAAGCTTTCTTT
CASRPRTGHQAFF
>TRBJ2-5|.|.|TRBV7-6
TGTGCCAGCAGCTCGACAGTCCCCTTGGGGCAAGAGACCCAGTACTTC
CASSSTVPLGQETQYF
>TRBJ2-3|.|.|TRBV19
TGTGCCAGCTCAGGGGTCACAGATACGCAGTATTTT
CASSGVTDTQYF
>TRBJ2-7|TRBD1|.|TRBV19
TGTGCCAGTAGTGTCGGGACAGAAACCTACGAGCAGTACTTC
CASSVGTETYEQYF
>TRBJ2-5|TRBD1|.|TRBV29-1
TGCAGCGTTGAACCCTACAGGGGGATCGGCCAAGAGACCCAGTACTTC
CSVEPYRGIGQETQYF
>TRBJ1-6|TRBD1|.|TRBV27
TGTGCCAGCAGTTTCACAAGAGAGACAGGGGAAAGAAATTCACCCCTCCACTTT
CASSFTRETGERNSPLHF
>TRBJ2-1|TRBD2|.|TRBV19
TGTGCCAGTAGTATGGGCAGCGGGGGGCCCTCCTACAATGAGCAGTTCTTC
CASSMGSGGPSYNEQFF
>TRBJ1-4|TRBD1|.|TRBV4-2
TGTGCCAGCAGCTTGGTGCAGGGGGACAGGGTTGATGAAAAACTGTTTTTT
CASSLVQGDRVDEKLFF
>TRBJ2-2|.|.|TRBV14
TGTGCCAGCAGCCCCGAAGACGGGGAGCTGTTTTTT
CASSPEDGELFF
>TRBJ1-1|.|.|TRBV7-9
TGTGCCAGCAGCTCGTTAAGGCACAGTTATCCTGAAGCTTTCTTT
CASSSLRHSYPEAFF
>TRBJ2-5|.|.|TRBV29-1
TGCAGCGCACTAGCTTCGGGGGAGACCCAGTACTTC
CSALASGETQYF
>TRBJ2-5|TRBD2|few|TRBV18
TGTGCCAGCTCACCACCGGGACTAGCGAGCCAAGAGACCCAGTACTTC
CASSPPGLASQETQYF
>TRBJ2-1|.|.|TRBV7-8
TGTGCCAGCAGCTTCGGGGGCGGCTCCTACAATGAGCAGTTCTTC
CASSFGGGSYNEQFF
>TRBJ1-1|TRBD1|few|TRBV10-3
TGTGCCATCTTAGGACAGGGCGGCACTGAAGCTTTCTTT
CAILGQGGTEAFF
>TRBJ2-2|TRBD1|.|TRBV13
TGTGCCAGCAGCTCCCCCACAGGGGCCTCCACCGGGGAGCTGTTTTTT
CASSSPTGASTGELFF
>TRBJ1-6|.|once|TRBV19
TGTGCCAGTAGTATTGGTGACCCAACCTTTTATAATTCACCCCTCCACTTT
CASSIGDPTFYNSPLHF
>TRBJ2-1|.|.|TRBV11-3
TGTGCCAGCAGCTTAAACAATGAGCAGTTCTTC
CASSLNNEQFF
>TRBJ1-6|.|.|TRBV4-1
TGCGCCAGCAGCCAAGATAACAGGGATGGTTCACCCCTCCACTTT
CASSQDNRDGSPLHF
>TRBJ2-2|TRBD2|.|TRBV19
TGTGCCACCCCCGGGCAGCGGGGCGGGGAGCTGTTTTTT
CATPGQRGGELFF
>TRBJ2-7|TRBD2|.|TRBV9
TGTGCCAGCAGCCTAGCGGGACTGACAGGCGACGAGCAGTACTTC
CASSLAGLTGDEQYF
>TRBJ2-7|.|.|TRBV6-9
TGTGCCAGCAGCATGACAGCAGGGGACTACGAGCAGTACTTC
CASSMTAGDYEQYF
>TRBJ2-7|.|.|TRBV6-1
TGTGCCAGCAGTGAAGCGAGGGTGGCCTACGAGCAGTACTTC
CASSEARVAYEQYF
>TRBJ1-1|.|.|TRBV29-1
TGCAGCGAAGAGGGAGGTGCCACTGAAGCTTTCTTT
CSEEGGATEAFF
>TRBJ2-1|TRBD2|.|TRBV2
TGTGCCACTTCCCCCGGGACTACCTCCTACAATGAGCAGTTCTTC
CATSPGTTSYNEQFF
>TRBJ1-3|.|.|TRBV10-1
TGCGCCAGCAGTGAGTCGAAACAGCAGGACGTCTCTGGAAACACCATATATTTT
CASSESKQQDVSGNTIYF
>TRBJ1-2|.|few|TRBV11-2
TGTGCCAGCAGCTTACCCCAGAGGAACTATGGCTACACCTTC
CASSLPQRNYGYTF
>TRBJ2-3|TRBD2|.|TRBV7-3
TGTGCCAGCAGCCCCTGGACTAGCGGGAGTTCCACAGATACGCAGTATTTT
CASSPWTSGSSTDTQYF
>TRBJ1-1|.|.|TRBV4-3
TGCGCCAGCAGCCAAGATACAGGGCGGACCACTGAAGCTTTCTTT
CASSQDTGRTTEAFF
>TRBJ1-5|TRBD1|.|TRBV7-2
TGTGCCAGCAGCCCACCCCCAGGGGGATCTCAGCCCCAGCATTTT
CASSPPPGGSQPQHF
>TRBJ1-1|.|few|TRBV7-9
TGTGCCAGCAGCTTAGAGTACACTGAAGCTTTCTTT
CASSLEYTEAFF
>TRBJ2-7|TRBD1|.|TRBV5-6
TGTGCCAGCAGCTTGGCGGGACAGGCCTACGAGCAGTACTTC
CASSLAGQAYEQYF
>TRBJ2-7|TRBD2|few|TRBV6-1
TGTGCCAGCAGTCTTACCGGGACTAGCGGATACGAGCAGTACTTC
CASSLTGTSGYEQYF
>TRBJ2-7|TRBD1|.|TRBV5-1
TGCGCCAGCAGCTTGGCAGTGGGACAGTCGTTTTACGAGCAGTACTTC
CASSLAVGQSFYEQYF